These 9 T cell receptor beta chains came from one sample sequenced in a study of beta chain features in type 1 diabetes. All of the isolated RNA was reverse transcribed, so expressed TCRB transcripts were sequenced. Sequencing used immunoSEQ multiplex PCR; TCRdb keeps in-frame clones, though not all of them. The table has about 250,000 clones, over 12% seen once. Specimen: naive CD4+ T cells from blood. The receptors stem from a woman aged 40 to 50 in good health.

There are a few counts of this clone. V is TRBV4-1 and J is TRBJ2-3; 8 nucleotides align to TRBD1. The CDR3 has 15 amino acids. Trimming cost V 7 bases and J 5 bases; bases outside gene matches: 11. Per germline, CDR1 MGHRA and CDR2 YSYEKL. CDR3 protein: CASTRGQGPGDTQYF. CDR3 coding DNA: TGCGCCAGCACAAGAGGACAGGGCCCGGGAGATACGCAGTATTTT.

The genes are TRBV12-5 and TRBJ2-3; unclear D gene. V was shortened by 6 bases and J by 0 bases, with 16 bases between the two germline ends. Per the germline V gene, CDR1 is LGHNT and CDR2 is FRNRAP. The CDR3 has 16 amino acids. DNA of the CDR3: TGTGCTAGTGGGCCCGAACGCAGATCTAGCACAGATACGCAGTATTTT. Residues: CASGPERRSSTDTQYF.

This clone was detected only once. This chain connects TRBV27 to TRBJ2-1, with TRBD1 matching over 11 bases. The J segment lost 9 bases and the V segment lost 1 base, leaving 8 bases of the junction unmatched. Germline V lookup: CDR1 MNHEY, CDR2 SMNVEV (reference sequence). This CDR3 has 16 amino acids. CDR3 DNA sequence: TGTGCCAGCAGTTTATTGGTAGGGACAGGGGGGGTTGAGCAGTTCTTC. It specifies CASSLLVGTGGVEQFF.

This clone was observed a handful of times. The V gene is TRBV18, the J gene TRBJ2-1; TRBD1 might be the D (6 bases). Between the trimmed V and J ends, which lost 4 bases and 14 bases, there was a span of 15 bases. Germline V gene sequence: CDR1 KGHSH, CDR2 LQKENI. The length of the CDR3 is 12 residues. The CDR3 nucleotides read TGTGCCAGCTCACAGACAGGCCTCGGAGAGTTCTTC. This translates into CASSQTGLGEFF.

This clone was seen more than once but under ten times. The chain combines TRBV11-2 with TRBJ1-2; 7 nucleotides match TRBD1. The CDR3 is 18 residues long. Germline assignment: CDR1 SGHAT and CDR2 FQNNGV. V was pared by 4 bases and J by 6 bases, with 20 bases of the junction left unmatched. CDR3 nucleotides: TGTGCCAGCAGCTATGGATTGCGGGACAGCCCTACGGGCCATGGCTACACCTTC. Its protein product is CASSYGLRDSPTGHGYTF.

This clone was recorded a few times. The chain uses TRBV7-2 and TRBJ1-2; 9 bases are a match to TRBD1. CDR1 and CDR2 (germline): SGHTA, FQGNSA. Trimming cost V 5 bases and J 5 bases; bases outside gene matches: 15. The CDR3 length is 17 residues. CDR3 sequence reads: CASSLYTPGTGNYGYTF. CDR3 in DNA: TGTGCCAGCAGCCTATACACTCCCGGGACAGGGAATTATGGCTACACCTTC.

This clone was detected a few times. CDR3 sequence reads: CASSLVLAGNTDTQYF. CDR3 nucleotides: TGCGCCAGCAGCTTGGTTCTAGCGGGGAACACAGATACGCAGTATTTT. The V call is TRBV5-1, the J call TRBJ2-3; 9 positions agree with TRBD2. The CDR3 has 16 residues. From germline, CDR1 is SGHRS and CDR2 YFSETQ. J gave up 2 bases and V 0 bases, and 4 bases lay outside the gene matches.

This clone was counted only a few times. The chain recombines TRBV9 with TRBJ2-2, with D possibly TRBD2 on 6 matching bases. Germline assignment: CDR1 SGDLS and CDR2 YYNGEE. The CDR3 extends over 16 amino acids. V was trimmed by 0 bases and J by 4 bases, leaving 13 bases between them. CDR3 DNA: TGTGCCAGCAGCGTAGGGGGTAGCGGTCCCACCGGGGAGCTGTTTTTT. Its protein product is CASSVGGSGPTGELFF.

This clone was seen a handful of times. This sequence joins TRBV5-1 and TRBJ1-1; maybe TRBD1 (5 bases). Deletions cut 2 bases from V and 0 bases from J, with 17 bases between. The CDR3 spans 17 residues. Germline CDR1 SGHRS, CDR2 YFSETQ. The CDR3 DNA reads TGCGCCAGCAGCTTAAGGCCTGGGGGAGGTCTGAACACTGAAGCTTTCTTT. As protein: CASSLRPGGGLNTEAFF.